The T cell receptor beta chain under discussion was sequenced for a study of Graves' ophthalmopathy and Graves' hyperthyroidism. This clonotype was found a few times. The authors amplified TCR beta CDR3 regions from RNA transcripts. HTBI primers primed a first-round RT-PCR, and a second-round multiplex PCR followed. TCRdb used MiXCR to reprocess the multiplex PCR reads, holding one entry per CDR3 protein. This sample carries around 670,000 distinct CDR3 sequences, about 44% of them seen once, and the ten largest clones take around 40%. Germline loops: CDR1 MNHNY, CDR2 SVGAGI (reference sequence). CDR3 length equals 15 residues. The V and J ends lost 4 bases and 7 bases, in that order; junction bases with no gene match: 8.

Sequencing used peripheral blood. The chain links TRBV6-6 to TRBJ1-3, with TRBD1 matching over 9 bases. The sequence was obtained from an adult man with Graves' ophthalmopathy. CDR3 residues: CASSLGQGNRNTIYF. For the CDR3, the DNA is TGTGCCAGCAGTTTAGGACAGGGGAATAGGAACACCATATATTTT.